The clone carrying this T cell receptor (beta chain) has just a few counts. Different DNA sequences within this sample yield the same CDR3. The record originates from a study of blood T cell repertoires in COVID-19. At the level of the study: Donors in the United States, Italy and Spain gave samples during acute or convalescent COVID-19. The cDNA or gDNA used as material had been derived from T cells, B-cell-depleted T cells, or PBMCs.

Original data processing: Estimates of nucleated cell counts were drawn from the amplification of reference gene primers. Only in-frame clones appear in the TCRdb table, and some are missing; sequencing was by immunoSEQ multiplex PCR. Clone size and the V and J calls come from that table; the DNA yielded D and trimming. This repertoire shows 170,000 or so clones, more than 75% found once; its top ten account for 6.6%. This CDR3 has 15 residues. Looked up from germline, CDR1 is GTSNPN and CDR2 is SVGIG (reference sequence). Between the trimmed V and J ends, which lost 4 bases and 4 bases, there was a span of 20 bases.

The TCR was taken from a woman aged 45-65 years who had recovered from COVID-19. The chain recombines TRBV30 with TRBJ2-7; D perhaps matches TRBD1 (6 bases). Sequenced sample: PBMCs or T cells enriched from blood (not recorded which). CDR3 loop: CAWTPTGTFSYEQYF. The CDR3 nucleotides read TGTGCCTGGACCCCGACCGGGACATTCTCTTACGAGCAGTACTTC.